The 21 T cell receptor beta chains listed next were all sequenced from one sample in a study of T cells in women clearing cervical HPV infection. Data came from immunoSEQ multiplex PCR; TCRdb stores just in-frame clones and leaves some out. In all, the sample yields 18,000 or so clones. Sequenced sample: blood buffy coat. The receptors were sampled from a woman aged 18 to 75 with a cervical HPV16 infection that either progressed to CIN3+ or cleared (not recorded which).

About this clone itself: The read ends 3 residues before the CDR3 terminus; that terminus is restored from the germline J gene. This chain joins TRBV5-1 and TRBJ1-2; 8 bases align to TRBD1. This CDR3 region has 15 residues. Germline V gene lookup returns CDR1 SGHRS and CDR2 YFSETQ. Germline trimming cut 4 bases from V and 4 bases from J; bases unmatched to any gene: 9. CDR3 in amino acids: CASSHEPGGGYGYTF. The covered CDR3 bases are TGCGCCAGCAGCCACGAACCAGGGGGCGGCTATGGC.

Incomplete CDR3 DNA: TGTGCCAGCAGCCAATTCCAGGGGGAAAAA. Protein product: CASSQFQGEK. The entire CDR3 protein reads CASSQFQGEKLFF. V usage is TRBV16 and J usage is TRBJ1-4, with a weak D call TRBD1 (6 bases). The read terminates 3 residues ahead of where the CDR3 ends, so the germline J gene completes it. The germline V and J ends were trimmed by 1 base and 8 bases, with 8 bases remaining between them. This CDR3 is built from 13 residues. From germline, CDR1 is KGHSY and CDR2 FQNENV.

On this clone itself: The read stops 3 residues short of the end of the CDR3; the missing end is completed from the germline J gene. The chain carries TRBV18 and TRBJ1-5, with 8 positions matching TRBD1. V dropped 6 bases and J dropped 5; count of bases not matched to a gene: 15. The germline gives CDR1 KGHSH, CDR2 LQKENI. The CDR3 is 17 amino acids. The CDR3 sequence is CASSLTQGQAAHQPQHF. CDR3 DNA, as far as it was read: TGTGCCAGCTCCCTCACTCAGGGACAGGCGGCCCATCAGCCC.

Of note for this clone: The CDR3 end lies 3 residues beyond the end of the read and is filled in from the germline J gene. The rearrangement uses TRBV4-2 and TRBJ2-5; unclear D gene. The CDR3 spans 12 residues. V lost 4 bases and J 5 bases, leaving 8 bases between the germline ends. Germline loops: CDR1 LGHNA, CDR2 YNFKEQ. The part of the CDR3 DNA that was read is TGTGCCAGCAGCCGAGAAGGGGAGACC. It yields the protein CASSREGET. The entire CDR3 reads CASSREGETQYF.

As concerns this clone: The CDR3 goes on 3 residues after the read ends, and that part is filled in from the germline J gene. The chain carries TRBV10-2 and TRBJ1-2; no clear D gene. CDR1 is WSHSY, CDR2 SAAADI, per germline. Trimming took off 0 bases at V and 5 bases at J, with 10 bases between the two ends. The CDR3 has 14 amino acids. The CDR3 sequence: CASSESQSGYGYTF. CDR3 bases read: TGCGCCAGCAGTGAGTCACAAAGCGGGTATGGC.

About this clone itself: The read terminates 3 residues before the CDR3 end, so the remaining end is supplied by the germline J gene. The genes are TRBV20-1 and TRBJ2-1; D might be TRBD2 (6 bases). This CDR3 is 15 amino acids long. Germline CDR1 is DFQATT and CDR2 is SNEGSKA (reference sequence). The V gene lost 5 bases and the J gene lost 2 bases, with 16 bases spanning the gap. The sequenced CDR3 bases are TGCAGTGCTGACCGGACTACCGGTACCTACAATGAG. This gives the protein CSADRTTGTYNE. The whole CDR3 sequence is CSADRTTGTYNEQFF.

Details on this clone: The read ends 3 residues early relative to the CDR3; the germline J gene fills the gap. The rearrangement uses TRBV20-1 and TRBJ1-2; TRBD1 matches 8 bases. CDR1 and CDR2 from the germline V gene are DFQATT and SNEGSKA (reference sequence). This CDR3 spans 13 amino acids. Trimming removed 5 bases from V and 4 bases from J; junction bases left unmatched: 6. The CDR3 DNA, read in part, is TGCAGTGCTGGAGGACAGGGAGGCTATGGC. This sequence encodes CSAGGQGGYG. The entire CDR3 protein is CSAGGQGGYGYTF.

Comment on this clone: Coverage ceases 3 residues before the CDR3 finishes, and the germline J gene fills in the end. The chain couples TRBV20-1 to TRBJ2-1; 12 positions match TRBD2. The CDR3 runs 19 residues. With 1 base clipped from V and 0 bases from J, the junction kept 10 bases outside the gene matches. Germline CDR1 DFQATT, CDR2 SNEGSKA (reference sequence). The DNA read from the CDR3 is TGCAGTGCTAGAGCCATACTAGCGGGGGGCCTGACCTCCTACAATGAG. Translated, it gives CSARAILAGGLTSYNE. From start to end, the CDR3 is CSARAILAGGLTSYNEQFF.

Regarding this clone: The read ends 3 residues early relative to the CDR3; the germline J gene fills the gap. The chain carries TRBV20-1 and TRBJ2-1, with 10 nucleotides matching TRBD2. The CDR3 has 16 residues. The germline V gene has CDR1 DFQATT and CDR2 SNEGSKA (reference sequence). The V segment lost 0 bases and the J segment 4 bases; nucleotides outside the gene matches: 6. The DNA read from the CDR3 is TGCAGTGCTAGAGATGTAGCGGGAGGTATATACAATGAG. Translated: CSARDVAGGIYNE. The full CDR3 sequence reads CSARDVAGGIYNEQFF.

As concerns this clone: The sequenced fragment ends 3 residues before the CDR3 boundary, so the rest is inferred from the germline J gene. The rearrangement joins TRBV6-4 to TRBJ2-1; 11 positions agree with TRBD2. CDR1 and CDR2 from the germline V gene are MRHNA and SNTAGT. Trimming cost V 4 bases and J 3 bases; bases outside gene matches: 2. The CDR3 covers 15 residues. This chain's CDR3 is CASSVLAGGYNEQFF. The sequenced CDR3 bases are TGTGCCAGCAGTGTTCTAGCGGGGGGCTACAATGAG.

Concerning this clone itself: An end of the junction differs from the germline gene, which may be a read error. The CDR3 bases that were read are TGTGCCAGGAGTAGCACGGGTAACAATGAG. The encoded protein is CARSSTGNNE. The complete CDR3 protein is CARSSTGNNEQFF. The chain uses TRBV19 and TRBJ2-1; D call uncertain. The read finishes 3 residues shy of the CDR3 end, and the germline J gene is used to complete it. This CDR3 contains 13 residues. CDR1 is LNHDA and CDR2 is SQIVND in the germline V gene (reference sequence).

To note about this clone: Read data end 3 residues before the CDR3 end; the end is taken from the germline J gene. The genes are TRBV5-1 and TRBJ1-6, with 10 bases lining up with TRBD1. V trimming: 4 bases; J trimming: 0 bases; junction bases outside the gene matches: 16. The CDR3 spans 21 residues. The germline V gene has CDR1 SGHRS and CDR2 YFSETQ. Here the CDR3 reads CASSPHPTGQGPFSYNSPLHF. CDR3 DNA, as far as it was read: TGCGCCAGCAGCCCACACCCCACGGGACAGGGGCCTTTCTCCTATAATTCACCC.

Note on this clone: The read stops 3 residues short of the end of the CDR3; the missing end is completed from the germline J gene. The gene calls are TRBV4-2 and TRBJ2-3; no reliable D call. Trimming cost V 0 bases and J 1 base, with 11 bases left between them. This CDR3 has 16 amino acids. The germline V gene encodes CDR1 LGHNA and CDR2 YNFKEQ. The CDR3 loop reads CASSQDRSRGTDTQYF. CDR3 DNA (partial): TGTGCCAGCAGCCAAGATAGGAGTCGGGGCACAGATACG.

As concerns this clone: The read ends 3 residues early relative to the CDR3; the germline J gene fills the gap. The V call is TRBV7-6, the J call TRBJ2-3; no definite D call. The CDR3 loop spans 16 amino acids. Deletions cut 3 bases from V and 5 bases from J, with 18 bases between. Germline CDR1 and CDR2: SGHVS and FNYEAQ. CDR3 sequence reads: CASSFLTPQVGDTQYF. The CDR3 DNA, read in part, is TGTGCCAGCAGCTTCCTAACACCTCAGGTCGGAGATACG.

CDR3 sequence: CSARLTGRSNYGYTF. CDR3 DNA, as far as it was read: TGCAGTGCTAGATTAACAGGACGGAGCAACTATGGC. The rearrangement links TRBV20-1 to TRBJ1-2; TRBD1 might be the D (5 bases). The read comes to an end 3 residues before the CDR3 does, leaving the germline J gene to fill in the end. Trimming took off 2 bases at V and 2 bases at J, with 15 bases between the two ends. This CDR3 region has 15 residues. Germline V gene lookup returns CDR1 DFQATT and CDR2 SNEGSKA (reference sequence).

In the case of this clone: The CDR3 is cut off 3 residues early in the read; its end comes from the germline J gene. V is TRBV5-1 and J is TRBJ2-3; 9 positions match TRBD2. V lost 0 bases, J lost 5 bases, and 7 bases stayed unmatched. CDR1 and CDR2 from the germline V gene are SGHRS and YFSETQ. The CDR3 totals 16 residues. The CDR3 loop reads CASSLGGSGGLDTQYF. Incomplete CDR3 DNA: TGCGCCAGCAGCTTGGGAGGTAGCGGGGGATTAGATACG.

As regards this clone: The CDR3 end falls 3 residues outside the read, so it is completed with the germline J gene. The chain combines TRBV9 with TRBJ2-5; D is ambiguous. The CDR3 is 15 amino acids. V lost 0 bases to trimming and J lost 1 base, with 10 bases between them. CDR1 is SGDLS and CDR2 is YYNGEE in the germline V gene. The CDR3 bases that were read are TGTGCCAGCAGCGTAGACCCGACTCCCCAAGAGACC. Amino acids: CASSVDPTPQET. The CDR3 in its entirety is CASSVDPTPQETQYF.

A note on this clone: With the read ending 3 residues before the CDR3 end, the germline J gene is used to fill in that end. The chain links TRBV9 to TRBJ2-3; TRBD2 matches at 10 bases. The CDR3 is 16 residues long. The germline gives CDR1 SGDLS, CDR2 YYNGEE. J gave up 1 base and V 3 bases, and 5 bases lay outside the gene matches. The sequenced CDR3 bases are TGTGCCAGCAGCGCGGGGGGGACTAGCGGCACAGATACG. Translation gives CASSAGGTSGTDT. The whole CDR3 reads CASSAGGTSGTDTQYF.

About this clone itself: The read ends 3 residues early relative to the CDR3; the germline J gene fills the gap. V is TRBV18 and J is TRBJ2-1; TRBD1 matches at 9 bases. This CDR3 contains 18 residues. The V segment lost 6 bases and the J segment 5 bases; nucleotides outside the gene matches: 17. In germline, CDR1 is KGHSH, CDR2 LQKENI. CDR3 residues: CASSPSPGTGSLHNEQFF. The sequenced part of the CDR3 DNA is TGTGCCAGCTCCCCTAGCCCCGGGACAGGGTCCCTACACAATGAG.

Of note for this clone: The read stops 3 residues short of the end of the CDR3; the missing end is completed from the germline J gene. V and J are TRBV30 and TRBJ1-5, with D perhaps matching TRBD1 (5 bases). CDR3 length: 14 amino acids. The germline V and J ends were trimmed by 3 bases and 0 bases, with 9 bases remaining between them. Germline CDR1 and CDR2: GTSNPN and SVGIG (reference sequence). The CDR3 bases that were read are TGTGCCTGGAGCCGGGGACTTAGCAATCAGCCC. It yields the protein CAWSRGLSNQP. The CDR3 reads in full as CAWSRGLSNQPQHF.

As for this clone: The CDR3 extends 3 residues past the end of the read, so its final part is completed from the germline J gene. V gene TRBV5-1 combines with J gene TRBJ1-6; D is uncertain. The CDR3 spans 15 residues. Germline CDR1 SGHRS, CDR2 YFSETQ. V lost 0 bases to trimming and J lost 5 bases, with 9 bases between them. This CDR3 is CASSLATVNNSPLHF. The part of the CDR3 DNA that was read is TGCGCCAGCAGCTTGGCCACAGTAAATAATTCACCC.